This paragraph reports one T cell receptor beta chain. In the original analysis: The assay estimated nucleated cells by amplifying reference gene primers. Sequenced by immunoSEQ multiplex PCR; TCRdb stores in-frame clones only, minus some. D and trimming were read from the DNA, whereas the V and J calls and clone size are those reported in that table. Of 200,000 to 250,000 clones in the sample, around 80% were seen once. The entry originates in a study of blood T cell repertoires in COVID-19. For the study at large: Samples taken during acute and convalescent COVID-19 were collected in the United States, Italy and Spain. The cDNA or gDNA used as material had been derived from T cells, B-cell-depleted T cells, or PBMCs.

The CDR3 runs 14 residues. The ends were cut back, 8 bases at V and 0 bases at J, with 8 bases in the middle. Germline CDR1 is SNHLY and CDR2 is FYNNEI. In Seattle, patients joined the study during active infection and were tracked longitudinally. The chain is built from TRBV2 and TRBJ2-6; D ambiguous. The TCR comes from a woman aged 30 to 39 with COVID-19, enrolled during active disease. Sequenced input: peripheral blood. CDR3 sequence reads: CASSGRSGANVLTF. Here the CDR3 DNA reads TGTGCCAGCTCTGGGCGCTCTGGGGCCAACGTCCTGACTTTC.